The rows below give T cell receptor beta chains drawn from one sample of a study. TCRdb passed the 5' RACE reads through MiXCR, listing each CDR3 protein once. The sample lists some 30,000 distinct CDR3 sequences, under 30% seen once, with around 4% in the top ten. Sequencing input: naive CD4+ T cells sorted from a lymph node. The receptors originated from a female donor with breast cancer. Each CDR3 is given with its conserved first and last residue.

TRBV9	TRBJ2-3	CASSHDRGRVTQYF
TRBV5-1	TRBJ1-3	CASSLESAISGNTIYF
TRBV5-4	TRBJ2-5	CASSQQGNQETQYF
TRBV21-1	TRBJ1-2	CASSKKTGPVYGYTF
TRBV24-1	TRBJ2-3	CATSDPEPGLASSDTQYF
TRBV9	TRBJ1-2	CASSAGLSGNTF
TRBV2	TRBJ1-5	CASSRGTKQPQHF
TRBV4-1	TRBJ1-4	CASSLSTGSNEKLFF
TRBV2	TRBJ2-2	CASTFARLAGDANTGELFF
TRBV29-1	TRBJ1-4	CSVVGGFNEKLFF
TRBV9	TRBJ1-1	CASRRGGVENTEAFF
TRBV7-9	TRBJ1-1	CASSPPRGSNTEAFF
TRBV3-1	TRBJ2-7	CASSQRTSGAAYEQYF
TRBV7-2	TRBJ2-7	CASSLGRGYEQYF
TRBV28	TRBJ2-1	CASSLVDGEQSF
TRBV10-3	TRBJ2-6	CAVGLAEFSGANALTF
TRBV20-1	TRBJ2-7	CSARDSPIYEQYF
TRBV6-1	TRBJ1-5	CASSEGQSAQGPQHF
TRBV7-3	TRBJ2-5	CASSLLDRGETQYF
TRBV12-3/TRBV12-4	TRBJ2-2	CASGGQGWAGELFF
TRBV4-3	TRBJ2-7	CASSQEAGEPYEQYF
TRBV7-9	TRBJ2-1	CASSLPLFNEQFF
TRBV4-1	TRBJ2-3	CASSQSLTGTDTQYF
TRBV6-5	TRBJ1-5	CASSLTRGQPQHF
TRBV12-3/TRBV12-4	TRBJ1-6	CASSPRTGDNSPLHF
TRBV4-3	TRBJ1-4	CASSHQTGINEKLFF
TRBV20-1	TRBJ2-2	CSASGSGLAGGPRTGELFF
TRBV15	TRBJ2-2	CATSRERTGGGGGGVHTGELFF
TRBV6-5	TRBJ2-5	CASSYGTSGQETQYF
TRBV20-1	TRBJ2-7	CSARDRFSGRGTSYEQYF
TRBV30	TRBJ1-1	CAWRTGVAEAFF
TRBV4-3	TRBJ2-4	CASSQDGGTKNIQYF
TRBV29-1	TRBJ2-1	CSFKTSGSAYNEQFF
TRBV7-2	TRBJ2-7	CASSPSGSLFGEQYF
TRBV27	TRBJ2-5	CASRRTGSETQYF
TRBV3-1	TRBJ2-1	CASSHVNEQFF
TRBV12-3/TRBV12-4	TRBJ1-6	CASSFQGPSNSPLHF
TRBV6-5	TRBJ2-7	CASSPGTGPTSGRFHEQYF
TRBV4-2	TRBJ2-7	CASSSPWLATYEQYF
TRBV27	TRBJ2-1	CASTPTATYNEQFF
TRBV28	TRBJ2-7	CASRSTSGPRPYEQYF
TRBV18	TRBJ2-1	CASSLGQARANEQFF
TRBV5-1	TRBJ2-1	CASSWSSYNEQFF
TRBV20-1	TRBJ2-1	CSALEIGLHNEQFF
TRBV4-1	TRBJ2-5	CASSQGLQETQYF